The next 30 T cell receptor beta chains were all read from a single sample in a study of T cells in Graves' hyperthyroidism and ophthalmopathy (dated by TCRdb to 2018 to 2020). The library was produced with multiplex PCR. The sequencing machine was an Illumina HiSeq 2000. TCR beta CDR3 regions were amplified from RNA transcripts. A first-round RT-PCR of the TCR CDR3 used the HTBI primer set with the Qiagen OneStep RT-PCR kit. TCRdb reprocessed the public reads (quality trimming at Q25 with fastp, clone calling with MiXCR) and kept in-frame beta chains. Merged by CDR3 protein, the rows form single entries marked with the most common genes and DNA. Recorded for this sample are fewer than 650,000 distinct CDR3 sequences; 13% to 15% of them occurred a single time. More than 6% of the sample is taken by the ten largest. Sequencing used blood. The receptors here all came from a young woman with Graves' ophthalmopathy.

This clonotype has a handful of counts. This chain links TRBV7-6 with TRBJ2-7; 8 bases fit TRBD1. The ends lost 2 bases at V and 0 bases at J; junction bases unmatched: 3. From germline, CDR1 is SGHVS and CDR2 FNYEAQ. CDR3 size: 15 residues. The CDR3 nucleotides read TGTGCCAGCAGCTTAAGGACAGGGACCTCCTACGAGCAGTACTTC. Amino acid sequence: CASSLRTGTSYEQYF.

J is TRBJ2-1 and V is TRBV29-1; 10 positions match TRBD2. The CDR3 contains 14 residues. With V trimmed by 6 bases and J by 3 bases, 5 bases remained unmatched. The germline CDR1 and CDR2 sequences are SQVTM and ANQGSEA. The CDR3 coding sequence is TGCAGCGTCGGACTAGCGGTTGACTACAATGAGCAGTTCTTC. Amino acid sequence: CSVGLAVDYNEQFF.

This chain connects TRBV15 to TRBJ1-3, with D maybe TRBD1 (6 bases). Germline-derived CDR1 and CDR2 are LNHNV and YYDKDF (reference sequence). The CDR3 covers 17 residues. The V end lost 0 bases, the J end lost 2 bases, and 14 bases lay between the germline ends. In DNA, the CDR3 is TGTGCCACCAGCAGAGATCCACCACAGGGCCCTGGAAACACCATATATTTT. It translates to CATSRDPPQGPGNTIYF. The full variable domain, rest sourced from reference TRBV15 and TRBJ1-3, is DAMVIQNPRYQVTQFGKPVTLSCSQTLNHNVMYWYQQKSSQAPKLLFHYYDKDFNNEADTPDNFQSRRPNTSFCFLDIRSPGLGDTAMYLCATSRDPPQGPGNTIYFGEGSWLTVV.

This clonotype was detected many times. J is TRBJ2-1 and V is TRBV20-1, with D tentatively TRBD2 (6 bases). The CDR3 extends over 15 amino acids. The V end lost 4 bases, the J end lost 6 bases, and 19 bases lay between the germline ends. Germline CDR1 and CDR2: DFQATT and SNEGSKA (reference sequence). This CDR3 is CSATRREIQGNEQFF. The DNA for the CDR3 is TGCAGTGCTACGCGTCGGGAGATCCAGGGCAATGAGCAGTTCTTC.

This clonotype came up many times. The chain carries TRBV7-9 and TRBJ2-7, with D possibly matching TRBD2 (5 bases). Trimming removed 1 base from V and 2 bases from J, with 18 bases in between. Germline assignment: CDR1 SEHNR and CDR2 FQNEAQ (reference sequence). This CDR3 is 17 amino acids long. The CDR3, as DNA: TGTGCCAGCAGCTTAGGAGCTGCGGGTGACCTTCCCTACGAGCAGTACTTC. Residues: CASSLGAAGDLPYEQYF.

This clonotype was seen at least ten times. The rearrangement joins TRBV3-1 to TRBJ2-1, with 10 bases fitting TRBD2. Germline values: CDR1 LGHDT, CDR2 YNNKEL (reference sequence). There are 17 residues in the CDR3. Trimming took 5 bases from V and 10 from J; bases not matched to a gene: 17. The CDR3 reads CASSFFGLAGERKEQFF. CDR3 coding DNA: TGTGCCAGCAGCTTTTTTGGGCTAGCGGGAGAAAGAAAGGAGCAGTTCTTC.

This clonotype was found many times. V is TRBV12-3 or TRBV12-4 and J is TRBJ2-7, with D maybe TRBD2 (5 bases). V lost 5 bases and J 0 bases, leaving 14 bases between the germline ends. The CDR3 is 15 amino acids. The CDR3: CASSPLLGRSYEQYF. CDR3 DNA sequence: TGTGCCAGCAGTCCTTTACTAGGGCGCTCCTACGAGCAGTACTTC.

The CDR3 nucleotides read TGTGCCAGCAGTTACCGCCCGGGAACCAAAAACATTCAGTACTTC. Protein product: CASSYRPGTKNIQYF. The chain has TRBV6-5 and TRBJ2-4; D perhaps matches TRBD2 (5 bases). Deletions cut 2 bases from V and 2 bases from J, with 10 bases between. The CDR3 extends over 15 amino acids. Looked up from germline, CDR1 is MNHEY and CDR2 is SVGAGI.

This rearrangement joins TRBV5-5 to TRBJ1-2; possibly TRBD1 for D (5 bases). CDR1 and CDR2 from the germline V gene are SGHKS and YYEKEE (reference sequence). The V end lost 4 bases, the J end lost 5 bases, and 15 bases lay between the germline ends. The CDR3 runs 14 residues. The CDR3 loop reads CASSRDSNGYGYTF. Written as DNA, the CDR3 is TGTGCCAGCAGCCGGGACTCCAACGGGTATGGCTACACCTTC.

This clonotype was observed at least ten times. Sequence at one end of the junction differs from germline and may be a read error. The chain has TRBV19 and TRBJ2-7, with 14 positions matching TRBD2. The CDR3 has 15 amino acids. Germline CDR1 is LNHDA and CDR2 is SQIVND (reference sequence). The CDR3 coding sequence is TGTGCCAGCAGTATAGGGACTAGCGGGAGTTACGAGCAGTACTTC. Its translation: CASSIGTSGSYEQYF.

This clonotype was detected only a few times. The J gene is TRBJ2-7, the V gene TRBV28, with D perhaps being TRBD1 or TRBD2 (5 bases each). The CDR3 is 15 amino acids. Germline V gene sequence: CDR1 MDHEN, CDR2 SYDVKM. Trimming cost V 6 bases and J 0 bases, with 15 bases left between them. The CDR3 DNA sequence: TGTGCCAGCAGATCCGGGACGGAGAGCTCCTACGAGCAGTACTTC. It is translated as CASRSGTESSYEQYF.

The rearrangement links TRBV4-1 to TRBJ2-3, with 9 bases fitting TRBD2. J gave up 4 bases and V 0 bases, and 5 bases lay outside the gene matches. CDR1 and CDR2 from the germline V gene are MGHRA and YSYEKL. The CDR3 is made up of 16 amino acids. The CDR3 spells CASSQDTSGSADTQYF. In DNA form, the CDR3 reads TGCGCCAGCAGCCAAGATACTAGCGGGTCGGCAGATACGCAGTATTTT.

Concerning this clonotype: This could be a read error, since a much larger clone is one nucleotide away. The V call is TRBV11-3, the J call TRBJ2-7; 7 bases line up with TRBD2. There are 15 residues in the CDR3. Looked up from germline, CDR1 is SGHNT and CDR2 is YENEEA. The trim removed 0 bases at V and 0 bases at J, leaving 2 bases unmatched. The CDR3 DNA follows: TGTGCCAGCAGCTTAGAAGGGACTAACTCCTACGAGCAGTACTTC. Translation gives CASSLEGTNSYEQYF.

The gene calls are TRBV19 and TRBJ2-5; TRBD2 might be the D (6 bases). CDR3 size: 15 residues. Trimming cost V 4 bases and J 0 bases, with 12 bases left between them. In germline, CDR1 is LNHDA, CDR2 SQIVND (reference sequence). In DNA form, the CDR3 reads TGTGCCAGTAGTACTGAAGCGGGCCACCAAGAGACCCAGTACTTC. Amino acid sequence: CASSTEAGHQETQYF.

This clonotype was observed at least ten times. The genes are TRBV29-1 and TRBJ2-1; 10 bases are shared with TRBD1. The ends lost 4 bases at V and 4 bases at J; junction bases unmatched: 7. The germline V gene has CDR1 SQVTM and CDR2 ANQGSEA. The CDR3 consists of 15 residues. The CDR3 reads CSVAGRQGAYNEQFF. The CDR3 bases are TGCAGCGTTGCCGGGAGACAGGGGGCGTACAATGAGCAGTTCTTC.

The chain links TRBV4-2 to TRBJ2-5; no definite D call. Trimming stripped 4 bases from V and 2 bases from J, with 11 bases between. Germline CDR1 reads LGHNA; CDR2 reads YNFKEQ. The CDR3 is 14 residues long. The CDR3 DNA reads as TGTGCCAGCAGCCGAGCGACCGGTCAAGAGACCCAGTACTTC. Protein: CASSRATGQETQYF.

This clonotype was counted many times. CDR3 loop: CASSPGAGGTEAFF. For the CDR3, the DNA is TGTGCCAGCTCCCCCGGGGCAGGGGGCACTGAAGCTTTCTTT. V is TRBV2 and J is TRBJ1-1, with 7 bases identical to TRBD1. Trimming at V came to 8 bases and at J to 4 bases, leaving 10 bases not matched to a gene. CDR1 is SNHLY and CDR2 is FYNNEI in the germline V gene. The CDR3 has 14 residues.

This clonotype was picked up many times. V and J are TRBV9 and TRBJ1-1, with D hard to call. There are 14 residues in the CDR3. The V gene lost 0 bases and the J gene lost 4 bases, with 10 bases spanning the gap. Germline V lookup: CDR1 SGDLS, CDR2 YYNGEE. CDR3 bases: TGTGCCAGCAGCGTAGGGGATCGGGGCACTGAAGCTTTCTTT. The encoded protein is CASSVGDRGTEAFF.

This clonotype occurred many times. The V and J genes are TRBV29-1 and TRBJ1-1; possibly TRBD1 for D (6 bases). The CDR3 loop spans 17 amino acids. Germline CDR1 and CDR2: SQVTM and ANQGSEA. V lost 4 bases, J lost 1 base, and 22 bases lay in between. Written as DNA, the CDR3 is TGCAGCGTTGGTAATTGGGGGGGGGGCGCTGGGAACACTGAAGCTTTCTTT. Its translation: CSVGNWGGGAGNTEAFF.

Ten or more counts support this clonotype. The rearrangement uses TRBV24-1 and TRBJ2-5, with D maybe TRBD2 (5 bases). The germline V gene has CDR1 KGHDR and CDR2 SFDVKD. This CDR3 has 16 amino acids. The V gene lost 4 bases and the J gene lost 0 bases, with 14 bases spanning the gap. CDR3 region: CATSESWRWNQETQYF. CDR3 DNA: TGTGCCACCAGTGAATCATGGAGGTGGAACCAAGAGACCCAGTACTTC.

This clonotype turned up a few times. The chain employs TRBV5-1 and TRBJ2-7, with 11 nucleotides matching TRBD1. The CDR3 spans 15 residues. V was pared by 1 base and J by 3 bases, with 3 bases of the junction left unmatched. CDR1 is SGHRS and CDR2 is YFSETQ in the germline V gene. CDR3 amino acids: CASSLWTGGLYEQYF. The CDR3 nucleotides read TGCGCCAGCAGCTTGTGGACAGGGGGCCTCTACGAGCAGTACTTC.

This clonotype has ten or more counts. The V and J genes are TRBV9 and TRBJ2-1; 9 positions agree with TRBD2. Germline V CDR1 and CDR2: SGDLS, YYNGEE. This CDR3 is built from 11 residues. J was trimmed by 11 bases and V by 3 bases; bases with no gene match: 0. DNA of the CDR3: TGTGCCAGCAGCGCTAGCGGGAAGCAGTTCTTC. Its translation is CASSASGKQFF.

There are many counts of this clonotype. The genes are TRBV6-1 and TRBJ2-6; TRBD1 might be the D (6 bases). CDR3 length: 17 amino acids. Trimming removed 4 bases from V and 2 bases from J, with 15 bases in between. Germline V gives CDR1 MNHNS, CDR2 SASEGT. The CDR3 sequence is CASSGGTFPTGANVLTF. Here the CDR3 DNA reads TGTGCCAGCAGTGGAGGGACATTTCCTACTGGGGCCAACGTCCTGACTTTC.

This clonotype was counted ten times or more. V and J are TRBV27 and TRBJ1-1, with 7 bases fitting TRBD1. Germline lookup yields CDR1 MNHEY and CDR2 SMNVEV (reference sequence). This CDR3 has 17 residues. Losses at the gene ends were 2 bases for V and 1 base for J; bases not matched to a gene: 10. The CDR3 spells CASSLRGGGFRNTEAFF. Here the CDR3 DNA reads TGTGCCAGCAGTTTAAGAGGGGGCGGATTCCGGAACACTGAAGCTTTCTTT.

This clonotype was seen at least ten times. The rearrangement links TRBV28 to TRBJ2-7; 7 positions agree with TRBD2. This CDR3 has 15 amino acids. Per germline, CDR1 MDHEN and CDR2 SYDVKM. The V gene end was trimmed by 2 bases and the J gene end by 0 bases; junction bases not matched to a gene: 4. CDR3 sequence reads: CASSLGGEGSYEQYF. The CDR3 DNA is TGTGCCAGCAGTTTAGGGGGGGAGGGCTCCTACGAGCAGTACTTC.

This clonotype was counted many times. This chain links TRBV11-1 with TRBJ2-5, with D tentatively TRBD2 (5 bases). The germline V gene has CDR1 SGHAT and CDR2 FQDESV (reference sequence). CDR3 length equals 13 residues. Trimming cost V 1 base and J 12 bases, with 15 bases left between them. CDR3 DNA sequence: TGTGCCAGCAGCTTAGTTGGAGGCGGATATGAGTACTTC. It is translated as CASSLVGGGYEYF.

As regards this clonotype: This may stem from a read error, because a much larger clone lies one nucleotide away. The chain links TRBV19 to TRBJ2-4, with D perhaps TRBD2 (5 bases). The CDR3 totals 14 residues. The germline V gene has CDR1 LNHDA and CDR2 SQIVND (reference sequence). CDR3 DNA: TGTGCCAGTGGTATGAGTCCTAGCAGTTACATTCAGTACTTC. As protein: CASGMSPSSYIQYF.

V gene TRBV4-1 combines with J gene TRBJ1-1; 7 positions agree with TRBD1. The CDR3 has 17 amino acids. Germline V gene data show CDR1 as MGHRA and CDR2 as YSYEKL. V shed 6 bases and J 4 bases; nucleotides not matched to a gene: 17. CDR3 DNA: TGCGCCAGCAGTCCGACGCCATACAGGGGAACGAGCACTGAAGCTTTCTTT. It translates to CASSPTPYRGTSTEAFF.

The V gene is TRBV14, the J gene TRBJ2-7, with a weak D call TRBD2 (6 bases). Trimming removed 0 bases from V and 1 base from J, with 13 bases in between. CDR1 and CDR2 (germline): SGHDN, FVKESK. This CDR3 comprises 16 residues. CDR3 DNA sequence: TGTGCCAGCAGCCAAGAGGGGGGTTTAGTTTCCTACGAGCAGTACTTC. It specifies CASSQEGGLVSYEQYF.

This clonotype has only a few counts. The J gene is TRBJ1-5, the V gene TRBV6-5; possibly TRBD1 for D (5 bases). Germline values: CDR1 MNHEY, CDR2 SVGAGI. The CDR3 contains 14 residues. The V and J ends lost 0 bases and 7 bases respectively, with 10 bases between them. CDR3 loop: CASSYSPRGQPQHF. The CDR3 DNA reads as TGTGCCAGCAGTTACTCTCCGAGGGGCCAGCCCCAGCATTTT.